These 27 T cell receptor beta chains share one sample of origin, sequenced in a study of T cell repertoires in cytomegalovirus infection. TCRdb redid the calling of the reads with MiXCR, one entry per CDR3 protein. The top ten clones hold 15% to 20% of a sample with approximately 140,000 distinct CDR3 sequences, about 6% of them seen once. Sequenced input: PBMCs. The receptors shown here come from a human donor in good health (CMV status not recorded). Some clones in this sample may be carry-over from other donors' samples.

The table lists this clonotype with many counts. The chain links TRBV6-5 to TRBJ1-1, with D tentatively TRBD1 (5 bases). From germline, CDR1 is MNHEY and CDR2 SVGAGI. This CDR3 is built from 14 residues. Trimming took 4 bases from V and 4 from J, leaving 13 bases between them. The CDR3: CASSSFNGGTEAFF. The DNA for the CDR3 is TGTGCCAGCAGTTCGTTTAACGGGGGCACTGAAGCTTTCTTT.

Ten or more counts support this clonotype. The germline gene is not matched at one end of the junction; a read error may be the cause. CDR3 protein: CASSPIQGNTEAFF. CDR3 DNA: TGTGCTAGCAGCCCTATACAGGGGAACACTGAAGCTTTCTTT. The J gene is TRBJ1-1, the V gene TRBV7-7, with D perhaps matching TRBD1 (6 bases). The CDR3 runs to 14 residues. CDR1 is SSHAT, CDR2 FNYEAQ, per germline (reference sequence). Using reference TRBV7-7 and TRBJ1-1 for the parts outside the CDR3, the full variable domain is GAGVSQSPRYKVTKRGQDVTLRCDPISSHATLYWYQQALGQGPEFLTYFNYEAQPDKSGLPSDRFSAERPEGSISTLTIQRTEQRDSAMYRCASSPIQGNTEAFFGQGTRLTVV.

This clonotype has a count of ten or more. The chain links TRBV5-1 to TRBJ2-3; D remains ambiguous. Trimming left V 4 bases short and J 4 bases short, with 10 bases between. CDR1 and CDR2 (germline): SGHRS, YFSETQ. The CDR3 has 13 amino acids. Written as DNA, the CDR3 is TGCGCCAGCAGCCCATCAGTGGCAGATACGCAGTATTTT. Translation gives CASSPSVADTQYF.

This clonotype has at least ten counts. The J gene is TRBJ2-1, the V gene TRBV7-2, with 8 bases aligning to TRBD2. CDR1 is SGHTA and CDR2 is FQGNSA in the germline V gene. V shed 5 bases and J 5 bases; nucleotides not matched to a gene: 8. This CDR3 region has 15 residues. CDR3 DNA: TGTGCCAGCAGCAAAACCGGGGGGGGACACAATGAGCAGTTCTTC. Its protein is CASSKTGGGHNEQFF.

This clonotype was detected ten times or more. The rearrangement joins TRBV28 to TRBJ1-5, with TRBD1 identical over 11 bases. V gave up 5 bases and J gave up 7 bases; unmatched junction bases: 7. This CDR3 spans 15 amino acids. CDR1 is MDHEN and CDR2 is SYDVKM in the germline V gene. The CDR3 DNA reads TGTGCCAGCAGTCCCGGGACAGGGGGTAGCCAGCCCCAGCATTTT. This sequence encodes CASSPGTGGSQPQHF.

This clonotype has ten or more counts. V and J are TRBV7-2 and TRBJ2-5; D remains unclear. This CDR3 region has 15 residues. Germline lookup yields CDR1 SGHTA and CDR2 FQGNSA. Trimming left V 4 bases short and J 5 bases short, with 17 bases between. The CDR3 spells CASSSPGPRQETQYF. As DNA, the CDR3 is TGTGCCAGCAGCTCTCCGGGCCCCAGGCAGGAGACCCAGTACTTC.

In this sample, this clonotype turned up many times. The chain joins TRBV7-9 to TRBJ1-6; TRBD1 agrees at 9 bases. Germline assignment: CDR1 SEHNR and CDR2 FQNEAQ (reference sequence). CDR3 length equals 16 residues. V shed 0 bases and J 10 bases; nucleotides not matched to a gene: 7. The CDR3: CASSLAGTGIGSPLHF. DNA for the CDR3: TGTGCCAGCAGCTTAGCCGGGACAGGGATAGGGTCACCCCTCCACTTT.

This clonotype was seen ten or more times. The gene calls are TRBV7-9 and TRBJ2-1; the D is unclear. The CDR3 runs to 12 residues. Germline loops: CDR1 SEHNR, CDR2 FQNEAQ (reference sequence). V was pared by 5 bases and J by 7 bases, with 9 bases between. The CDR3 spells CASSIGPNEQFF. The CDR3 DNA reads TGTGCCAGCAGCATAGGGCCAAATGAGCAGTTCTTC.

This clonotype was seen only a few times. The chain uses TRBV6-5 and TRBJ2-3; D remains unclear. CDR3 length: 11 amino acids. With 6 bases removed from V and 6 bases from J, the gap between germline ends came to 7 bases. Germline-derived CDR1 and CDR2 are MNHEY and SVGAGI. Written as DNA, the CDR3 is TGTGCCAGCAGCAAATTGGATACGCAGTATTTT. Its translation is CASSKLDTQYF.

This clonotype was picked up a small number of times. The chain has TRBV6-2 or TRBV6-3 and TRBJ2-3, with no clear D. The CDR3 spans 14 residues. V was shortened by 6 bases and J by 4 bases, with 14 bases between the two germline ends. From germline, CDR1 is MNHEY and CDR2 SVGEGT. CDR3 region: CASSSIQAPDTQYF. The DNA for the CDR3 is TGTGCCAGCAGCTCCATTCAGGCCCCAGATACGCAGTATTTT.

This clonotype appeared many times. The chain links TRBV2 to TRBJ1-5, with a tentative D call TRBD1 (5 bases). Trimming stripped 6 bases from V and 11 bases from J, with 11 bases between. The germline CDR1 and CDR2 sequences are SNHLY and FYNNEI. CDR3 length: 11 residues. CDR3: CASSSGTSQHF. The CDR3 DNA is TGTGCCAGCAGCTCAGGGACGTCCCAGCATTTT. Supplemented by reference TRBV2 and TRBJ1-5, the full variable domain reads EPEVTQTPSHQVTQMGQEVILRCVPISNHLYFYWYRQILGQKVEFLVSFYNNEISEKSEIFDDQFSVERPDGSNFTLKIRSTKLEDSAMYFCASSSGTSQHFGDGTRLSIL.

The table lists this clonotype with many counts. The CDR3 loop reads CASSSIAGGLLETQYF. As DNA, the CDR3 is TGTGCCAGCAGCTCTATAGCGGGGGGGCTGCTAGAGACCCAGTACTTC. This chain uses TRBV7-2 with TRBJ2-5, with 11 bases matching TRBD2. Trimming took 4 bases from V and 4 from J; bases not matched to a gene: 8. Looked up from germline, CDR1 is SGHTA and CDR2 is FQGNSA. This CDR3 has 16 residues.

This clonotype has a count of ten or more. The genes are TRBV6-1 and TRBJ1-5; TRBD1 aligns across 9 bases. J was trimmed by 2 bases and V by 7 bases; bases with no gene match: 6. Looked up from germline, CDR1 is MNHNS and CDR2 is SASEGT. This CDR3 is built from 15 residues. The CDR3: CASTRDREGNQPQHF. The CDR3 nucleotides are TGTGCCAGCACCAGGGACAGGGAGGGCAATCAGCCCCAGCATTTT.

This clonotype was found many times. The J gene is TRBJ1-2, the V gene TRBV10-3, with D perhaps TRBD1 (6 bases). Trimming took 7 bases from V and 0 from J, leaving 12 bases between them. The CDR3 loop spans 14 amino acids. CDR1 and CDR2 from the germline V gene are ENHRY and SYGVKD. CDR3 in DNA: TGTGCCATCACTGGGACACCCTCTAACTATGGCTACACCTTC. Translated, it gives CAITGTPSNYGYTF.

This sequence joins TRBV29-1 and TRBJ2-1; no clear D. Trimming cost V 3 bases and J 4 bases, with 7 bases left between them. The CDR3 is 12 residues long. Germline CDR1 and CDR2: SQVTM and ANQGSEA. CDR3 sequence: CSVDVKYNEQFF. As DNA, the CDR3 is TGCAGCGTTGATGTCAAATACAATGAGCAGTTCTTC.

This clonotype has ten or more counts. For the CDR3, the DNA is TGTGCCAGCAGCTTAGGACAGGGCGGGGGCGAGCAGTACTTC. Translated, it gives CASSLGQGGGEQYF. The gene calls are TRBV7-2 and TRBJ2-7; D may be TRBD1 or TRBD2 (7 bases each). The length of the CDR3 is 14 residues. V gave up 1 base and J gave up 6 bases, with 13 bases separating them. Germline V gene sequence: CDR1 SGHTA, CDR2 FQGNSA.

This clonotype has at least ten counts. CDR3 bases: TGTGCCAGCAGTCTAGGTATCCAGGGCGGAAAACTGTTTTTT. Amino acid sequence: CASSLGIQGGKLFF. The V and J genes are TRBV12-3 or TRBV12-4 and TRBJ1-4, with a weak D call TRBD1 (5 bases). The V and J ends lost 5 bases and 10 bases respectively, with 17 bases between them. The CDR3 consists of 14 residues.

This clonotype was seen repeatedly, ten times or more. The V call is TRBV5-5, the J call TRBJ1-2, with 10 nucleotides matching TRBD1. This CDR3 region has 16 residues. CDR1 is SGHKS, CDR2 YYEKEE, per germline (reference sequence). Germline trimming cut 0 bases from V and 4 bases from J; bases unmatched to any gene: 6. The CDR3 loop is CASSLGDRGGIYGYTF. In nucleotides, the CDR3 is TGTGCCAGCAGCTTGGGGGACAGGGGAGGCATCTATGGCTACACCTTC.

This clonotype appeared many times. This chain uses TRBV7-8 with TRBJ2-2; no clear D gene. The CDR3 has 15 residues. Trimming shortened V by 3 bases and J by 1 base, and 9 bases separated the two germline ends. Per germline, CDR1 SGHVS and CDR2 FQNEAQ. CDR3 nucleotide sequence: TGTGCCAGCAGCTTCTTATTGGGGAACACCGGGGAGCTGTTTTTT. Residues: CASSFLLGNTGELFF.

There are many counts of this clonotype. V is TRBV7-9 and J is TRBJ2-7, with D maybe TRBD1 (5 bases). This CDR3 has 13 amino acids. Trimming left V 4 bases short and J 3 bases short, with 10 bases between. CDR1 and CDR2 (germline): SEHNR, FQNEAQ (reference sequence). DNA for the CDR3: TGTGCCAGCAGCTCTCGGACACTCTACGAGCAGTACTTC. Its translation: CASSSRTLYEQYF.

A note on this clonotype: Possible read error: a much larger clone is one base away. The V gene is TRBV6-1, the J gene TRBJ1-1; 9 positions agree with TRBD1. Germline CDR1 and CDR2: MNHNS and SASEGT. The CDR3 runs to 16 residues. This CDR3 reads CASSSQPGTGNTEALF. CDR3 coding DNA: TGTGCCAGCAGTTCACAGCCCGGGACAGGGAACACTGAAGCTTTATTT.

This clonotype was observed many times. The V gene is TRBV7-8, the J gene TRBJ1-5; TRBD1 aligns across 8 bases. Germline V gives CDR1 SGHVS, CDR2 FQNEAQ. The CDR3 runs 16 residues. The trim removed 5 bases at V and 3 bases at J, leaving 9 bases unmatched. The CDR3 is CASSPRARGPNQPQHF. Written as DNA, the CDR3 is TGTGCCAGCAGCCCAAGGGCCAGGGGGCCCAATCAGCCCCAGCATTTT.

This clonotype was detected many times. This sequence joins TRBV2 and TRBJ1-1, with D unresolved. The length of the CDR3 is 12 residues. V shed 8 bases and J shed 2 bases, with 9 bases lying between them. Germline lookup yields CDR1 SNHLY and CDR2 FYNNEI. CDR3 in amino acids: CASSLFNTEAFF. The CDR3 nucleotides are TGTGCCAGCTCCCTGTTCAACACTGAAGCTTTCTTT.

The chain uses TRBV5-4 and TRBJ1-1; the D gene is possibly TRBD1 (5 bases). This CDR3 is 15 amino acids long. The V end lost 1 base, the J end lost 2 bases, and 12 bases lay between the germline ends. Germline assignment: CDR1 SGHNT and CDR2 YYREEE (reference sequence). CDR3 loop: CASSLLGRGNTEAFF. CDR3 bases: TGTGCCAGCAGCTTGCTGGGACGGGGAAACACTGAAGCTTTCTTT.

The chain employs TRBV6-5 and TRBJ1-2, with TRBD1 matching over 9 bases. In germline, CDR1 is MNHEY, CDR2 SVGAGI. Losses at the gene ends were 8 bases for V and 8 bases for J; bases not matched to a gene: 6. The CDR3 is made up of 12 amino acids. The CDR3 spells CASGDRDRGYTF. CDR3 DNA sequence: TGTGCCAGCGGGGACAGGGACAGGGGCTACACCTTC.

This clonotype showed up many times. This chain joins TRBV7-2 and TRBJ1-2, with TRBD1 identical over 7 bases. This CDR3 comprises 14 residues. Germline CDR1 and CDR2: SGHTA and FQGNSA. With 5 bases clipped from V and 4 bases from J, the junction kept 7 bases outside the gene matches. CDR3 amino acids: CASSEQGVSYGYTF. Written as DNA, the CDR3 is TGTGCCAGCAGCGAGCAGGGGGTGAGCTATGGCTACACCTTC.

This clonotype turned up a few times. CDR3 region: CASSPLGTRNFLNYGYTF. The CDR3 region has the DNA TGTGCCAGCTCACCTCTGGGGACAAGGAACTTCTTAAACTATGGCTACACCTTC. This sequence joins TRBV18 and TRBJ1-2, with a tentative D call TRBD1 (6 bases). Deletions cut 3 bases from V and 2 bases from J, with 22 bases between. Germline CDR1 reads KGHSH; CDR2 reads LQKENI. The length of the CDR3 is 18 residues.